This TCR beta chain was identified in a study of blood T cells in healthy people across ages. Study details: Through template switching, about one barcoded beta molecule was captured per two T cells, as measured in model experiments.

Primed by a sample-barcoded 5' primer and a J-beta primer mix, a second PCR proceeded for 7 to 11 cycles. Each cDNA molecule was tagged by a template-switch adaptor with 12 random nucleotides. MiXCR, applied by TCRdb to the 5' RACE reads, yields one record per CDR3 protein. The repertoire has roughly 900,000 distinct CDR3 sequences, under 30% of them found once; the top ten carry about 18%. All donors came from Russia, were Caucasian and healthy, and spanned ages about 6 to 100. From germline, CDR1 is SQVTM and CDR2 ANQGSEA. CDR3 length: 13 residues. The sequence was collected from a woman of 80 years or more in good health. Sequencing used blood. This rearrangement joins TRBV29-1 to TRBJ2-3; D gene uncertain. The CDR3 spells CTHAPGLTDTQYF. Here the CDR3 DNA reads TGCACCCATGCCCCCGGGCTCACAGATACGCAGTATTTT.